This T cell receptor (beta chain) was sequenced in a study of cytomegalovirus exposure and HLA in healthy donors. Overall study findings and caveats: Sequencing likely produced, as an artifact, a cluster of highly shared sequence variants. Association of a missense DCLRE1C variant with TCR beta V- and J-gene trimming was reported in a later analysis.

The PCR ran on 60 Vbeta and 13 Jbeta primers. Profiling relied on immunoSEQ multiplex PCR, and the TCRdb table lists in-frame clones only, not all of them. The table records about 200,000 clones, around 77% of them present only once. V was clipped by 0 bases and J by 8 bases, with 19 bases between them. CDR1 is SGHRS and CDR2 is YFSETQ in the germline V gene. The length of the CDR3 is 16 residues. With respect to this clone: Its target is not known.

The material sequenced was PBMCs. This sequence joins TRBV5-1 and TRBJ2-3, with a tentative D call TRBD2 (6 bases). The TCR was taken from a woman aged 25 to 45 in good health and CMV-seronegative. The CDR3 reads CASSLVGFSPGSTQYF. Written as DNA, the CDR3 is TGCGCCAGCAGCTTGGTCGGCTTTTCCCCCGGGAGTACGCAGTATTTT. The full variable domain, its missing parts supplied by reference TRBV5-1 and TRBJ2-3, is KAGVTQTPRYLIKTRGQQVTLSCSPISGHRSVSWYQQTPGQGLQFLFEYFSETQRNKGNFPGRFSGRQFSNSRSEMNVSTLELGDSALYLCASSLVGFSPGSTQYFGPGTRLTVL.